These 8 T cell receptor beta chains were all obtained from the same sample, sequenced in a study of CD8 T cells in Susac syndrome. RNA amounts of about 0.45 to 1 ug underwent reverse transcription with random hexamers. TCRdb re-derived calls from the immunoSEQ multiplex PCR reads in MiXCR, one entry per CDR3 protein. The table includes about 110,000 distinct CDR3 sequences, about 96% detected once. Source material: CD4+ T cells from PBMCs. The receptors stem from a human donor in good health.

The chain has TRBV7-8 and TRBJ2-2; TRBD1 matches at 9 bases. The V gene's germline CDR1 is SGHVS and CDR2 FQNEAQ. The V and J ends lost 4 bases and 7 bases, in that order; junction bases with no gene match: 4. The CDR3 extends over 14 amino acids. Written as DNA, the CDR3 is TGTGCCAGCAGCTCGGGACAGGGCGACGGGGAGCTGTTTTTT. It specifies CASSSGQGDGELFF.

This chain uses TRBV13 with TRBJ1-2, with D maybe TRBD1 (5 bases). Looked up from germline, CDR1 is PRHDT and CDR2 is FYEKMQ (reference sequence). V was trimmed by 0 bases and J by 0 bases, leaving 14 bases between them. The CDR3 has 17 residues. The CDR3 DNA reads as TGTGCCAGCAGCTTAGGGCAGAGACAGACGTCTAACTATGGCTACACCTTC. This gives the protein CASSLGQRQTSNYGYTF.

The V and J genes are TRBV7-9 and TRBJ2-7; possibly TRBD1 or TRBD2 for D (5 bases each). Trimming took 5 bases from V and 6 from J, leaving 20 bases between them. CDR1 is SEHNR and CDR2 is FQNEAQ in the germline V gene (reference sequence). The CDR3 covers 15 residues. The CDR3 sequence is CASSPWGYGVAEQYF. CDR3 DNA: TGTGCCAGCAGCCCTTGGGGGTATGGGGTTGCCGAGCAGTACTTC.

The chain joins TRBV5-1 to TRBJ1-1; 9 bases agree with TRBD1. The germline V gene encodes CDR1 SGHRS and CDR2 YFSETQ. The ends lost 5 bases at V and 1 base at J; junction bases unmatched: 0. The CDR3 is made up of 13 amino acids. The CDR3: CASRQGANTEAFF. DNA for the CDR3: TGCGCCAGCAGACAGGGGGCGAACACTGAAGCTTTCTTT.

The V and J genes are TRBV27 and TRBJ2-7; 10 nucleotides line up with TRBD1. Trimming cost V 6 bases and J 2 bases; bases outside gene matches: 4. The germline V gene encodes CDR1 MNHEY and CDR2 SMNVEV (reference sequence). The CDR3 extends over 14 amino acids. The CDR3 DNA reads TGTGCCAGCAGACCGGGACAGGGGACCTACGAGCAGTACTTC. Translated, it gives CASRPGQGTYEQYF.

V and J are TRBV4-1 and TRBJ2-1; possibly TRBD2 for D (5 bases). The CDR3 loop spans 14 amino acids. Germline V lookup: CDR1 MGHRA, CDR2 YSYEKL. Trimming pared 1 base from V and 12 bases from J, leaving 16 bases between. The CDR3: CASSQGENLVRQFF. The CDR3 bases are TGCGCCAGCAGCCAAGGGGAGAACTTAGTAAGGCAGTTCTTC.

This sequence joins TRBV9 and TRBJ2-1; perhaps TRBD2 as D (5 bases). Trimming stripped 2 bases from V and 5 bases from J, with 8 bases between. The CDR3 runs 13 residues. From germline, CDR1 is SGDLS and CDR2 YYNGEE. The CDR3 nucleotides read TGTGCCAGCAGCGTGAGCGGCCACAATGAGCAGTTCTTC. This sequence encodes CASSVSGHNEQFF. The full variable domain, with the rest looked up from reference TRBV9 and TRBJ2-1, is DSGVTQTPKHLITATGQRVTLRCSPRSGDLSVYWYQQSLDQGLQFLIQYYNGEERAKGNILERFSAQQFPDLHSELNLSSLELGDSALYFCASSVSGHNEQFFGPGTRLTVL.

This chain uses TRBV12-3 or TRBV12-4 with TRBJ1-2, with 7 bases lining up with TRBD1. V lost 4 bases, J lost 8 bases, and 4 bases stayed unmatched. The CDR3 spans 12 residues. CDR3 region: CASSSDRVGYTF. In DNA form, the CDR3 reads TGTGCCAGCAGTTCCGACAGGGTCGGCTACACCTTC.